This TCR beta chain was identified in a study of blood T cell repertoires in COVID-19. Across the whole study: Both acute and convalescent COVID-19 samples were obtained from the United States, Italy and Spain. Nucleic acid was either cDNA or gDNA, and it came from T cells, B-cell-depleted T cells, or PBMCs.

V gave up 5 bases and J gave up 7 bases; unmatched junction bases: 20. The CDR3 runs to 18 residues. Germline lookup yields CDR1 SGHTA and CDR2 FQGNSA. Methods used by the authors: How many nucleated cells were present was estimated from reference gene primer amplification. The assay was immunoSEQ multiplex PCR, and TCRdb's table has in-frame clones only and misses some. That table is the source of V, J and clone size, and D and trimming were worked out from the DNA. Among just under 150,000 clones listed, just under 90% were seen once. The gene calls are TRBV7-2 and TRBJ2-1; 7 bases align to TRBD1. The source material was peripheral blood. The clonotype originates from a woman aged 45-59 years with active or convalescent COVID-19. The CDR3 spells CASSTRDSIFPFNNEQFF. CDR3 nucleotide sequence: TGTGCCAGCAGCACGAGGGACAGCATTTTCCCATTTAATAATGAGCAGTTCTTC.